The 4 T cell receptor beta chains below all came from one sample that was sequenced in a study of CD8+CD57+ T cells in acquired aplastic anemia. For CDR3 and TCR beta VDJ profiling, genomic DNA was the template used. TCRdb processed the reads anew with MiXCR; each CDR3 protein has one entry. The repertoire holds about 180,000 distinct CDR3 sequences, with 45% to 60% as singletons. Only patients with CD8+CD57+ cell expansion on flow cytometry were chosen for sequencing. Sequenced: sorted CD4+, CD8+, or CD8+CD57+ T cells (not recorded which) from PBMCs. The receptors derive from a human donor with aplastic anemia.

The rearrangement uses TRBV11-1 and TRBJ2-3, with 8 bases lining up with TRBD1. The CDR3 contains 16 residues. The J segment lost 3 bases and the V segment lost 7 bases, leaving 12 bases of the junction unmatched. CDR1 and CDR2 from the germline V gene are SGHAT and FQDESV (reference sequence). The CDR3 is CASTPMTGAGTDTQYF. In DNA, the CDR3 is TGTGCCAGCACCCCGATGACAGGGGCCGGAACAGATACGCAGTATTTT.

The chain uses TRBV2 and TRBJ1-2, with 8 nucleotides matching TRBD1. Germline CDR1 reads SNHLY; CDR2 reads FYNNEI. The CDR3 has 14 amino acids. Trimming cost V 6 bases and J 8 bases; bases outside gene matches: 11. The DNA of the CDR3 is TGTGCCAGCAGCCGGACAGGGTCGTCGGGGGGCTACACCTTC. Translated, it gives CASSRTGSSGGYTF.

This clonotype appeared a single time. The chain has TRBV20-1 and TRBJ1-5; 10 bases are shared with TRBD1. The germline gives CDR1 DFQATT, CDR2 SNEGSKA (reference sequence). The CDR3 covers 13 residues. Trimming removed 6 bases from V and 6 bases from J; junction bases left unmatched: 5. Written as DNA, the CDR3 is TGCAGTGCCCGGACAGGGGGTGGTCAGCCCCAGCATTTT. Translation: CSARTGGGQPQHF.

The chain couples TRBV19 to TRBJ2-3, with D tentatively TRBD2 (5 bases). This CDR3 is 15 amino acids long. Germline V gives CDR1 LNHDA, CDR2 SQIVND (reference sequence). V lost 3 bases and J lost 2, with 12 bases in between. The CDR3 region has the DNA TGTGCCAGTAGTATCTCGGGAAGGGACACAGATACGCAGTATTTT. Translating it yields CASSISGRDTDTQYF. Full variable domain (missing parts from reference TRBV19 and TRBJ2-3): DGGITQSPKYLFRKEGQNVTLSCEQNLNHDAMYWYRQDPGQGLRLIYYSQIVNDFQKGDIAEGYSVSREKKESFPLTVTSAQKNPTAFYLCASSISGRDTDTQYFGPGTRLTVL.